The 2 T cell receptor beta chains below come from one sample, sequenced in a study of blood T cells in healthy people across ages. A J-beta primer mix and a sample-barcoded 5' primer were used in a second PCR of roughly 7 to 12 cycles. TCRdb re-derived calls from the 5' RACE reads in MiXCR, one entry per CDR3 protein. The table shows around 800,000 distinct CDR3 sequences, with 20% to 30% occurring only once. The same data also went into a second study, on T cells of mothers and their children.

The sequenced material came from blood. These receptors originate from a boy younger than 18 in good health.

This clonotype was counted only a few times. V is TRBV4-1 and J is TRBJ2-1; D is tentatively TRBD1 or TRBD2 (6 bases each). The J call is in doubt because the DNA end fits TRBJ2-7 better. CDR3 length: 16 amino acids. Germline V gene data show CDR1 as MGHRA and CDR2 as YSYEKL. The CDR3 reads CASSHPVGGFSYEQYF. The CDR3 coding sequence is TGCGCCAGCAGCCATCCCGTCGGGGGCTTCTCCTACGAGCAGTACTTC.

J is TRBJ2-5 and V is TRBV7-9; 12 positions agree with TRBD1. The trim removed 5 bases at V and 5 bases at J, leaving 12 bases unmatched. Germline lookup yields CDR1 SEHNR and CDR2 FQNEAQ (reference sequence). This CDR3 has 17 amino acids. CDR3 DNA sequence: TGTGCCAGCAGCCTAGAGGCTGGGACAGGGGGCGGGGAGACCCAGTACTTC. Translated, it gives CASSLEAGTGGGETQYF.